These T cell receptor beta chains were read from a single sample in a study of CD8+ T cells in alopecia areata. Assay: immunoSEQ multiplex PCR; the TCRdb copy retains only in-frame clones and omits some. The sample yields around 30,000 clones, about 74% seen once. The sample consisted of NKG2D-low CD8+ T cells sorted from blood. The receptors here all came from a human donor with alopecia areata. Both conserved end residues are part of each CDR3. A D gene is named only where the DNA matches it firmly. The size entry is marked missing in some rows and otherwise reads once, few, many or a size class.

-,-,TRBV11-1,TRBJ2-3,CASSLSPAGTDTQYF,TGTGCCAGCAGCTTATCCCCGGCGGGCACAGATACGCAGTATTTT
-,-,TRBV29-1,TRBJ1-4,CSVEDQVAGTNEKLFF,TGCAGCGTTGAAGATCAGGTTGCGGGAACTAATGAAAAACTGTTTTTT
-,-,TRBV28,TRBJ1-2,CASRKGGYGYTF,TGTGCCAGCCGGAAGGGTGGCTATGGCTACACCTTC
-,-,TRBV7-9,TRBJ2-7,CASSLFYEQYF,TGTGCCAGCAGCTTATTCTACGAGCAGTACTTC
-,-,TRBV6-5,TRBJ2-6,CASSYGVDGANVLTF,TGTGCCAGCAGTTACGGGGTGGATGGGGCCAACGTCCTGACTTTC
TRBD2,medium-sized,TRBV10-3,TRBJ2-1,CAISEESGGYNEQFF,TGTGCCATCAGTGAGGAAAGCGGGGGTTACAATGAGCAGTTCTTC
-,-,TRBV13,TRBJ2-7,CASCDSHEQYF,TGTGCCAGCTGTGATTCACACGAGCAGTACTTC
-,-,TRBV2,TRBJ1-1,CASSEQSPNTEAFF,TGTGCCAGCAGTGAACAGAGTCCGAACACTGAAGCTTTCTTT
TRBD1,-,TRBV28,TRBJ2-1,CASSLDRDREYNEQFF,TGTGCCAGCAGTTTGGACCGGGACAGGGAGTACAATGAGCAGTTCTTC
-,-,TRBV29-1,TRBJ1-2,CSVPPLGRDGYTF,TGCAGCGTCCCCCCCCTAGGGAGAGATGGCTACACCTTC
-,-,TRBV29-1,TRBJ2-1,CSVESGRARTLNNEQFF,TGCAGCGTTGAATCAGGTCGAGCCCGGACTCTAAACAATGAGCAGTTCTTC
-,once,TRBV4-1,TRBJ2-2,CASRQTDPNTGELFF,TGCGCCAGCAGACAGACAGACCCGAACACCGGGGAGCTGTTTTTT
TRBD1,-,TRBV29-1,TRBJ2-1,CSVKQGESEQFF,TGCAGCGTGAAACAGGGGGAGAGTGAGCAGTTCTTC
-,few,TRBV7-2,TRBJ2-1,CASSLVGGRDEQFF,TGTGCCAGCAGCTTAGTCGGGGGGCGAGATGAGCAGTTCTTC
-,-,TRBV15,TRBJ2-1,CATSTRVGIKYNEQFF,TGTGCCACCAGCACCCGAGTCGGGATTAAATACAATGAGCAGTTCTTC
-,-,TRBV27,TRBJ2-1,CASSFGNEQFF,TGTGCCAGCAGTTTTGGCAATGAGCAGTTCTTC
TRBD1,-,TRBV15,TRBJ2-2,CATNSGQDPGELFF,TGTGCCACCAACTCGGGACAGGACCCCGGGGAGCTGTTTTTT
-,-,TRBV30,TRBJ2-2,CAWSDNGVVTGELFF,TGTGCCTGGAGTGATAACGGGGTTGTCACCGGGGAGCTGTTTTTT
-,-,TRBV18,TRBJ2-7,CASSPGSSSYEQYF,TGTGCCAGCTCACCCGGGTCCAGCTCCTACGAGCAGTACTTC
TRBD1,-,TRBV2,TRBJ1-2,CASIGQGLNYGYTF,TGTGCCAGCATTGGACAGGGCCTTAACTATGGCTACACCTTC
TRBD1,once,TRBV2,TRBJ1-1,CASTKSEGAGTEAFF,TGTGCCAGCACCAAGTCGGAGGGGGCCGGCACTGAAGCTTTCTTT
-,-,TRBV30,TRBJ2-3,CAWTDTGPSPTDTQYF,TGTGCCTGGACAGATACGGGCCCCTCTCCGACAGATACGCAGTATTTT
-,once,TRBV5-1,TRBJ2-1,CASSLGLGGRHNEQFF,TGCGCCAGCAGCTTGGGATTGGGGGGCAGGCACAATGAGCAGTTCTTC
TRBD2,once,TRBV30,TRBJ2-1,CAWSVAGRQFF,TGTGCCTGGAGTGTAGCGGGGAGGCAGTTCTTC
-,once,TRBV2,TRBJ2-3,CASTRPGDLSADTQYF,TGTGCCAGCACTCGACCAGGGGATCTATCAGCAGATACGCAGTATTTT
-,-,TRBV4-1,TRBJ2-7,CASSQDWVTYEQYF,TGCGCCAGCAGCCAAGATTGGGTAACCTACGAGCAGTACTTC
-,-,TRBV6-1,TRBJ2-1,CASSEAPSPNEQFF,TGTGCCAGCAGTGAAGCTCCTAGCCCGAATGAGCAGTTCTTC
-,-,TRBV29-1,TRBJ2-5,CSALGETQYF,TGCAGCGCCCTAGGGGAGACCCAGTACTTC
TRBD1,-,TRBV6-5,TRBJ2-5,CASSYFRDSKETQYF,TGTGCCAGCAGTTACTTCCGGGACAGTAAAGAGACCCAGTACTTC
TRBD2,-,TRBV7-2,TRBJ2-7,CASSLLAGAILAYEQYF,TGTGCCAGCAGCTTGCTAGCGGGGGCCATACTGGCCTACGAGCAGTACTTC
-,-,TRBV7-9,TRBJ2-7,CASSLAGSSWGEQYF,TGTGCCAGCAGCTTAGCCGGATCTAGCTGGGGCGAGCAGTACTTC
-,-,TRBV2,TRBJ2-3,CASKGDPSTDTQYF,TGTGCCAGCAAGGGGGACCCTAGCACAGATACGCAGTATTTT
-,-,TRBV4-1,TRBJ2-7,CASSQGQAYEQYF,TGCGCCAGCAGCCAAGGCCAGGCGTACGAGCAGTACTTC
TRBD2,-,TRBV4-1,TRBJ2-7,CASSQETSGVFSYEQYF,TGCGCCAGCAGCCAGGAGACTAGCGGGGTTTTTTCCTACGAGCAGTACTTC
-,once,TRBV2,TRBJ2-5,CASSEVATMYQETQYF,TGTGCCAGCAGTGAGGTAGCTACAATGTACCAAGAGACCCAGTACTTC
-,-,TRBV29-1,TRBJ2-1,CSVPDPVQSSYNEQFF,TGCAGCGTGCCGGATCCGGTCCAAAGCTCCTACAATGAGCAGTTCTTC
TRBD2,-,TRBV27,TRBJ2-7,CASSPGLAGDEQYF,TGTGCCAGCAGTCCCGGACTAGCGGGAGACGAGCAGTACTTC
-,once,TRBV27,TRBJ2-5,CASSAVPFQETQYF,TGTGCCAGCAGTGCGGTACCATTCCAAGAGACCCAGTACTTC
-,once,TRBV27,TRBJ2-7,CASSLWGTYEQYF,TGTGCCAGCAGTTTATGGGGTACCTACGAGCAGTACTTC
TRBD1,-,TRBV27,TRBJ1-1,CAIRKTGANTEAFF,TGTGCCATCAGAAAAACAGGGGCGAACACTGAAGCTTTCTTT
-,few,TRBV6-4,TRBJ2-2,CASSDSSTGELFF,TGTGCCAGCAGTGATTCTAGCACCGGGGAGCTGTTTTTT
-,-,TRBV4-1,TRBJ2-3,CASSQDLTDTQYF,TGCGCCAGCAGCCAAGATCTCACAGATACGCAGTATTTT
-,-,TRBV6-5,TRBJ2-7,CASSDREVHEQYF,TGTGCCAGCAGCGACAGGGAGGTTCACGAGCAGTACTTC
TRBD2,-,TRBV6-1,TRBJ2-1,CASIERLADSYNEQFF,TGTGCCAGCATTGAGAGACTAGCGGACTCCTACAATGAGCAGTTCTTC
-,-,TRBV30,TRBJ2-2,CAWNPANTRELFF,TGTGCCTGGAACCCCGCGAACACCAGGGAGCTGTTTTTT
-,few,TRBV20-1,TRBJ2-1,CSADPGHEQFF,TGCAGTGCTGATCCAGGTCATGAGCAGTTCTTC